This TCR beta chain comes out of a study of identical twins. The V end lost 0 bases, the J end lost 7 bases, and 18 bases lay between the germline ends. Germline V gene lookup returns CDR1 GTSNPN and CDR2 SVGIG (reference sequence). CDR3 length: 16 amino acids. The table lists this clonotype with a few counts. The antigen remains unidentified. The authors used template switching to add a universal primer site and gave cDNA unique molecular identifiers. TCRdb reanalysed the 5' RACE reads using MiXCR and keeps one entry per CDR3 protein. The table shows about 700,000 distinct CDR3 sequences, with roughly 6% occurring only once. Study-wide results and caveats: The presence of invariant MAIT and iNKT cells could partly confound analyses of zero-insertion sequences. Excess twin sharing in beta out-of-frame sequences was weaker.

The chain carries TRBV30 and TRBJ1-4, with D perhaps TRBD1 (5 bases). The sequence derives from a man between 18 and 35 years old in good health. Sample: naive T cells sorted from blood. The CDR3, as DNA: TGTGCCTGGAGTGTGAAGGCGCGGCCGGGGGGTGAAAAACTGTTTTTT. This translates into CAWSVKARPGGEKLFF.